These T cell receptor beta chains were read from a single sample in a study of blood T cell repertoires in COVID-19. Sequencing was performed with immunoSEQ multiplex PCR; in TCRdb, only in-frame clones are kept and a portion is missing. The data contain about 100,000 clones, about 88% of them singletons. Sequenced: peripheral blood. The receptor set was obtained from an older man with acute or convalescent COVID-19. The CDR3 runs from the conserved cysteine through the conserved F or W. The order of the fields is clone size, J gene, V gene, D gene, CDR3 protein, CDR3 DNA. A D gene is named only where the DNA matches it firmly. Clone sizes are given selectively: once, few, many, or a class where the clone is expanded.

.	TRBJ2-6	TRBV6-5	.	CASQGGANVLTF	TGTGCCAGCCAGGGAGGGGCCAACGTCCTGACTTTC
once	TRBJ2-1	TRBV6-5	.	CASSPGQYNEQFF	TGTGCCAGCAGTCCGGGACAATACAATGAGCAGTTCTTC
.	TRBJ2-7	TRBV4-1	.	CASSQDSSGFTYEQYF	TGCGCCAGCAGCCAAGATTCCAGCGGGTTTACATACGAGCAGTACTTC
.	TRBJ1-5	TRBV15	.	CATSRGGQVNQPQHF	TGTGCCACCAGCAGGGGGGGGCAGGTCAATCAGCCCCAGCATTTT
.	TRBJ2-5	TRBV6-2/TRBV6-3	TRBD1	CASSPTTGATTQYF	TGTGCCAGCAGCCCAACCACAGGGGCGACGACCCAGTACTTC
.	TRBJ1-3	TRBV4-1	.	CASSPKWGAGNTIYF	TGCGCCAGCAGCCCGAAGTGGGGGGCTGGAAACACCATATATTTT
.	TRBJ1-2	TRBV5-1	TRBD1	CASTTGGEGAVGGYTF	TGCGCCAGCACCACCGGCGGTGAGGGGGCAGTTGGAGGCTACACCTTC
.	TRBJ2-5	TRBV21-1	.	CASSTRLPEQETQYF	TGTGCCAGCAGCACGAGGCTCCCAGAGCAAGAGACCCAGTACTTC
.	TRBJ2-2	TRBV18	TRBD1	CASSPRTGGTTGELFF	TGTGCCAGCTCACCCCGGACAGGGGGGACCACCGGGGAGCTGTTTTTT
.	TRBJ2-7	TRBV6-2/TRBV6-3	.	CASSPQGYEQYF	TGTGCCAGCAGTCCCCAGGGCTACGAGCAGTACTTC
few	TRBJ1-4	TRBV9	.	CASSATTATNEKLFF	TGTGCCAGCAGCGCCACGACAGCAACTAATGAAAAACTGTTTTTT
.	TRBJ1-1	TRBV30	.	CAWSGGLTEAFF	TGTGCCTGGAGTGGAGGGTTAACTGAAGCTTTCTTT
.	TRBJ2-3	TRBV6-5	.	CASSDSVPDTQYF	TGTGCCAGCTCGGACAGCGTACCAGATACGCAGTATTTT
.	TRBJ2-3	TRBV5-8	TRBD1	CASSFTGASTDTQYF	TGTGCCAGCAGCTTTACAGGGGCTAGCACAGATACGCAGTATTTT
.	TRBJ1-5	TRBV2	TRBD1	CASRRGGGVSNQPQHF	TGTGCCAGCAGGAGAGGAGGGGGCGTTAGCAATCAGCCCCAGCATTTT
.	TRBJ2-1	TRBV19	TRBD2	CASSTRTSFNEQFF	TGTGCCAGTAGTACCCGGACTAGCTTCAATGAGCAGTTCTTC
.	TRBJ1-1	TRBV24-1	.	CATSDPWRFLNTEAFF	TGTGCCACCAGTGATCCCTGGAGGTTTTTGAACACTGAAGCTTTCTTT
.	TRBJ2-2	TRBV7-6	TRBD2	CASSLSGMVTGELFF	TGTGCCAGCAGCTTAAGCGGGATGGTCACCGGGGAGCTGTTTTTT
.	TRBJ2-1	TRBV3-1/TRBV3-2	TRBD2	CASSQEGTIVNEQFF	TGTGCCAGCAGCCAAGAAGGGACTATCGTGAATGAGCAGTTCTTC
.	TRBJ2-5	TRBV3-1/TRBV3-2	.	CASRQGGTVQETQYF	TGTGCCAGCAGGCAGGGTGGAACCGTCCAAGAGACCCAGTACTTC
.	TRBJ2-3	TRBV28	TRBD2	CASSFSGRVTDTQYF	TGTGCCAGCAGTTTTAGCGGGAGAGTGACAGATACGCAGTATTTT
.	TRBJ2-7	TRBV20-1	.	CSASISDMTYEQYF	TGCAGTGCTAGTATTTCGGACATGACCTACGAGCAGTACTTC
once	TRBJ2-5	TRBV12-5	TRBD2	CASGLGLAEGQETQYF	TGTGCTAGTGGTTTGGGACTAGCGGAGGGGCAAGAGACCCAGTACTTC